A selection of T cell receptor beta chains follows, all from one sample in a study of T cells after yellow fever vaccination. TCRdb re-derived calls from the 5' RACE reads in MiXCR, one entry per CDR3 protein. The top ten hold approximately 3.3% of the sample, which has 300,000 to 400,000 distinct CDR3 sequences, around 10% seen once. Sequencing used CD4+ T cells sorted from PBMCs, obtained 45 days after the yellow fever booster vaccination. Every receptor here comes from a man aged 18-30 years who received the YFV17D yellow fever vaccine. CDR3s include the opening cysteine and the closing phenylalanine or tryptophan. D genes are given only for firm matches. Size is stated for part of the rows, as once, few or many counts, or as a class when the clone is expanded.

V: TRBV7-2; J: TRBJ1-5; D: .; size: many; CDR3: CASSPRAYSNQPQHF; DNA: TGTGCCAGCAGCCCCCGAGCCTATAGCAATCAGCCCCAGCATTTT
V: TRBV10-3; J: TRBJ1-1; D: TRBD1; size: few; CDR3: CAISDRPDRAVNTEAFF; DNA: TGTGCCATCAGTGACCGCCCAGACAGGGCAGTGAACACTGAAGCTTTCTTT
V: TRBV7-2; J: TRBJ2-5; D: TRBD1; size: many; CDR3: CASSLPTGGLETQYF; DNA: TGTGCCAGCAGCTTACCGACAGGGGGCTTAGAGACCCAGTACTTC
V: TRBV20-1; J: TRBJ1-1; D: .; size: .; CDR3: CSARDRGRMTTEAFF; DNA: TGCAGTGCTAGAGATAGGGGTAGGATGACAACTGAAGCTTTCTTT
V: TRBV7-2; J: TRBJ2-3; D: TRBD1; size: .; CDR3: CASSSGQGWADTQYF; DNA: TGTGCCAGCAGCTCCGGACAGGGGTGGGCAGATACGCAGTATTTT
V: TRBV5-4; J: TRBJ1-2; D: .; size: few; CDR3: CASRTANYGYTF; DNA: TGTGCCAGCAGGACAGCTAACTATGGCTACACCTTC
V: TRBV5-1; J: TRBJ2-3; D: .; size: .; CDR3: CASSDTITDTQYF; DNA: TGCGCCAGCAGCGATACAATAACAGATACGCAGTATTTT
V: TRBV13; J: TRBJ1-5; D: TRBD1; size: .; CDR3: CASSLQGEGNQPQHF; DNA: TGTGCCAGCAGCTTACAGGGGGAGGGCAATCAGCCCCAGCATTTT
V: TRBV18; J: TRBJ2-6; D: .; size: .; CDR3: CASSPGGGGLLYSGANVLTF; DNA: TGTGCCAGCTCGCCCGGTGGGGGGGGCCTTCTTTACTCTGGGGCCAACGTCCTGACTTTC
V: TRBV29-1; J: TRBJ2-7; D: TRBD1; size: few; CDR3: CSVEVWDREAYEQYF; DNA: TGCAGCGTTGAAGTATGGGACAGGGAGGCCTACGAGCAGTACTTC
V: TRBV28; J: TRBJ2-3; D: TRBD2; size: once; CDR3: CASLREGTDTQYF; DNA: TGTGCCAGCCTGAGGGAGGGGACAGATACGCAGTATTTT
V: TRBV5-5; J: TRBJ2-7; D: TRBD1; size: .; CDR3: CASSEVGQGRGEQYF; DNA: TGTGCCAGCAGCGAGGTCGGACAGGGGCGCGGGGAGCAGTACTTC
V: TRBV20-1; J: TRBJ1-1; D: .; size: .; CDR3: CSARGGPNTEAFF; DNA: TGCAGTGCTAGAGGGGGCCCGAACACTGAAGCTTTCTTT
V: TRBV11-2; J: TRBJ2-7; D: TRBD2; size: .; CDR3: CASSFWTSGASYSYEQYF; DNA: TGTGCCAGCAGCTTCTGGACTAGCGGGGCCTCCTATTCCTACGAGCAGTACTTC
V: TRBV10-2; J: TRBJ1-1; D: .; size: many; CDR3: CASSDPGMMNTEAFF; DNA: TGCGCCAGCAGTGACCCCGGGATGATGAACACTGAAGCTTTCTTT
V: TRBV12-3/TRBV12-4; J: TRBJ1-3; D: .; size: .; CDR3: CASRDGSSGNTIYF; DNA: TGTGCCAGCAGGGATGGATCATCCGGAAACACCATATATTTT
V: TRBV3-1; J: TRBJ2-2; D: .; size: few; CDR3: CASSPTGGYTGELFF; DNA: TGTGCCAGCAGCCCAACGGGTGGGTACACCGGGGAGCTGTTTTTT
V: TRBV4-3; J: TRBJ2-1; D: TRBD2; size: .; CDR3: CASSPRLTSGTTGGQFF; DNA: TGCGCCAGCAGCCCTCGTTTAACTAGCGGGACAACGGGGGGGCAGTTCTTC
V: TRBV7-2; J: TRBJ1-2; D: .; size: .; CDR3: CASSRGMVSGYTF; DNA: TGTGCCAGCAGCCGAGGCATGGTTTCTGGCTACACCTTC
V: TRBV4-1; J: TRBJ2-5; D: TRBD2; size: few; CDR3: CASSQEAASGLQETQYF; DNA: TGCGCCAGCAGCCAAGAGGCGGCTAGCGGGCTTCAAGAGACCCAGTACTTC
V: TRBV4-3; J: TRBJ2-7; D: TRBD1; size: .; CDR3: CASSQDIGQGREQYF; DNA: TGCGCCAGCAGCCAAGATATTGGACAGGGTAGGGAGCAGTACTTC
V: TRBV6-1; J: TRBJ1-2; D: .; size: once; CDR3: CASRNAGAPYGYTF; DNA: TGTGCCAGCAGGAACGCAGGGGCACCATATGGCTACACCTTC
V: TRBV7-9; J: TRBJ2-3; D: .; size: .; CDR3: CASSLGAQDTQYF; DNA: TGTGCCAGCAGCTTAGGGGCACAAGATACGCAGTATTTT
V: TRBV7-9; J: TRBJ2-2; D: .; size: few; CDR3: CASSPSHTGELFF; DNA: TGTGCCAGCAGCCCTTCGCATACCGGGGAGCTGTTTTTT
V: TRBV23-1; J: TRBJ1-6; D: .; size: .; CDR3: CASSQTPGTANSPLHF; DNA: TGCGCCAGCAGTCAAACCCCAGGCACGGCCAATTCACCCCTCCACTTT
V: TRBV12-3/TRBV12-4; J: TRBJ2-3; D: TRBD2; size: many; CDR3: CASSPAGPPTDTQYF; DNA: TGTGCCAGCAGCCCAGCGGGGCCCCCCACAGATACGCAGTATTTT
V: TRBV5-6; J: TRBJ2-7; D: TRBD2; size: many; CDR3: CASSFLTRGEYEQYF; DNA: TGTGCCAGCAGCTTTCTCACCCGGGGGGAGTACGAGCAGTACTTC
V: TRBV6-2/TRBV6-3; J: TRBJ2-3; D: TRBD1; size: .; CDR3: CASSYPDRVGDTQYF; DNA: TGTGCCAGCAGTTATCCGGACAGGGTCGGAGATACGCAGTATTTT
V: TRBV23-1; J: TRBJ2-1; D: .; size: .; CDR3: CADLGSYYNEQFF; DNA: TGCGCCGACCTCGGGTCCTACTACAATGAGCAGTTCTTC
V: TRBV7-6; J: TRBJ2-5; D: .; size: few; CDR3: CASSLWTGGEETQYF; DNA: TGTGCCAGCAGCTTATGGACGGGGGGCGAAGAGACCCAGTACTTC
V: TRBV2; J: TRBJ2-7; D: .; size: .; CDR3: CASRERPLTYEQYF; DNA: TGTGCCAGCAGGGAACGACCACTTACCTACGAGCAGTACTTC
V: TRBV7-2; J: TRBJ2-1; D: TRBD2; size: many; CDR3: CASSLRGGGYNEQFF; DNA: TGTGCCAGCAGCCTCCGGGGCGGGGGCTACAATGAGCAGTTCTTC
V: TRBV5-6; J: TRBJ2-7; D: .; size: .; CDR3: CASTTPGRQSSYEQYF; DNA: TGTGCCAGCACCACCCCCGGGAGACAGTCCTCCTACGAGCAGTACTTC
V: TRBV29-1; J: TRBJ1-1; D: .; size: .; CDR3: CSVEEGLITEAFF; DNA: TGCAGCGTTGAGGAGGGGTTGATCACTGAAGCTTTCTTT
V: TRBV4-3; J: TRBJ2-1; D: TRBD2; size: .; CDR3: CASRSGTTQHNEQFF; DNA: TGCGCCAGCAGATCCGGGACTACCCAACACAATGAGCAGTTCTTC
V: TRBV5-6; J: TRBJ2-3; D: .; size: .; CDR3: CASSIGLGASTDTQYF; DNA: TGTGCCAGCAGCATCGGTCTTGGGGCTAGCACAGATACGCAGTATTTT
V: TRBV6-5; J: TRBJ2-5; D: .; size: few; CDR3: CASRRGASGWGETQYF; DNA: TGTGCCAGCAGACGGGGGGCGAGCGGGTGGGGGGAGACCCAGTACTTC
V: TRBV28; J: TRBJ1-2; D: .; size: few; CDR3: CASSLSDSNYGYTF; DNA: TGTGCCAGCAGCTTAAGTGACAGTAACTATGGCTACACCTTC
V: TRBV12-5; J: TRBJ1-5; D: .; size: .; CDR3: CASGRDSYSNQPQHF; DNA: TGTGCTAGTGGCAGGGACTCTTATAGCAATCAGCCCCAGCATTTT
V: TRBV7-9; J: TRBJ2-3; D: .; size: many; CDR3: CASSSQAGDTQYF; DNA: TGTGCCAGCAGCTCCCAAGCAGGAGATACGCAGTATTTT
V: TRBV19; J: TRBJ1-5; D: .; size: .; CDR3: CASSIPGIGQPQHF; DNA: TGTGCCAGTAGTATACCGGGGATAGGTCAGCCCCAGCATTTT